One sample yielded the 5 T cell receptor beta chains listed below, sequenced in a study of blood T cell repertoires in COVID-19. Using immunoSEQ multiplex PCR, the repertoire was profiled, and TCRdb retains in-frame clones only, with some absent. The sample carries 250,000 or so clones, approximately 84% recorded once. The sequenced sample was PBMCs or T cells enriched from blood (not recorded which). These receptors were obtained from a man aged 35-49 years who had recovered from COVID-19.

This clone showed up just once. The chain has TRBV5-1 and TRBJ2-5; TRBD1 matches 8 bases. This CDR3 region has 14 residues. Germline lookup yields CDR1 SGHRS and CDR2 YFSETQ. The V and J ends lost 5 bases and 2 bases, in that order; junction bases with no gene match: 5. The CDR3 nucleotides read TGCGCCAGCAGACCTACAGGGGGACAAGAGACCCAGTACTTC. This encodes CASRPTGGQETQYF.

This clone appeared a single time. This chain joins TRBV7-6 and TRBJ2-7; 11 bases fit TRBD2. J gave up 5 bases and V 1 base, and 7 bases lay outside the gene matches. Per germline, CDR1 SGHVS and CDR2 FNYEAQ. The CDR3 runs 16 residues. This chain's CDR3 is CASSLVVAGGSDEQYF. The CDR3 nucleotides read TGTGCCAGCAGCTTAGTCGTAGCGGGAGGGTCGGACGAGCAGTACTTC. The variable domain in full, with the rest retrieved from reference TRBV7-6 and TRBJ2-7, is GAGVSQSPRYKVTKRGQDVALRCDPISGHVSLYWYRQALGQGPEFLTYFNYEAQQDKSGLPNDRFSAERPEGSISTLTIQRTEQRDSAMYRCASSLVVAGGSDEQYFGPGTRLTVT.

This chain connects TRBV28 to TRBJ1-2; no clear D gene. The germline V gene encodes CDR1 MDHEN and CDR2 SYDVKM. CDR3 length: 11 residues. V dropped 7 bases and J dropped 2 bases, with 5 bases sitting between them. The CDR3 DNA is TGTGCCAGCACCCGGAACTATGGCTACACCTTC. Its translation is CASTRNYGYTF.

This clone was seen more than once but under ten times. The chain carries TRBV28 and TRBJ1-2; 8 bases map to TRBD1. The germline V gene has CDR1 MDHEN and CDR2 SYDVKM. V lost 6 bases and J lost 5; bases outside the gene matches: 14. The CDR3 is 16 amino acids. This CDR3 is CASRLSGGRVRYGYTF. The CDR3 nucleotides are TGTGCCAGCAGACTTTCAGGGGGCAGGGTGAGATATGGCTACACCTTC.

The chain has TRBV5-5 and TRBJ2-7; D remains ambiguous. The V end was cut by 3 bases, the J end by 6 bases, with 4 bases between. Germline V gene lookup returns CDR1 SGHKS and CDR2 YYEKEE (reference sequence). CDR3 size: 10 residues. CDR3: CASSYREQYF. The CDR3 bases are TGTGCCAGCAGCTATCGCGAGCAGTACTTC.